These 30 T cell receptor beta chains were sequenced from one sample in a study of T cell responses to AZD1222 COVID-19 vaccine. Repertoires were generated with immunoSEQ multiplex PCR, while TCRdb's copy carries only in-frame clones and drops some. The repertoire consists of 100,000 to 120,000 clones, with 88% occurring once and the leading ten covering 1.5% to 2%. The sequences come from peripheral blood, collected on day 0 of AZD1222 vaccination. These receptors all stem from an adult in good health.

The chain couples TRBV10-1 to TRBJ1-1, with unresolved D. The germline gives CDR1 WNHNN, CDR2 SYGVQD (reference sequence). CDR3 length: 15 amino acids. V lost 2 bases and J lost 0, with 10 bases in between. CDR3 amino acids: CASSETLGMNTEAFF. The CDR3 region has the DNA TGCGCCAGCAGTGAGACCCTTGGAATGAACACTGAAGCTTTCTTT.

This clone was detected once. The chain links TRBV3-1 (or the pseudogene TRBV3-2) to TRBJ2-7; TRBD1 or TRBD2 may be the D gene (5 bases each). V gave up 2 bases and J gave up 6 bases, with 8 bases separating them. Germline CDR1 and CDR2: LGHDT and YNNKEL (reference sequence). The CDR3 extends over 12 amino acids. The CDR3 DNA reads as TGTGCCAGCAGCCAACCGGGGCGCGAGCAGTACTTC. It translates to CASSQPGREQYF.

The gene calls are TRBV5-1 and TRBJ2-5; D perhaps matches TRBD1 (5 bases). V was shortened by 4 bases and J by 4 bases, with 17 bases between the two germline ends. The CDR3 contains 15 residues. Germline CDR1 is SGHRS and CDR2 is YFSETQ. The CDR3 coding sequence is TGCGCCAGCAGCCCACGCTCCAGGGCAATAGAGACCCAGTACTTC. This gives the protein CASSPRSRAIETQYF.

The chain couples TRBV30 to TRBJ1-1, with D uncertain. V lost 0 bases and J lost 0, with 5 bases in between. This CDR3 is built from 13 residues. Germline values: CDR1 GTSNPN, CDR2 SVGIG (reference sequence). The chain's CDR3 is CAWSVAMNTEAFF. CDR3 coding DNA: TGTGCCTGGAGTGTCGCTATGAACACTGAAGCTTTCTTT. The full variable domain, with the rest looked up from reference TRBV30 and TRBJ1-1, is SQTIHQWPATLVQPVGSPLSLECTVEGTSNPNLYWYRQAAGRGLQLLFYSVGIGQISSEVPQNLSASRPQDRQFILSSKKLLLSDSGFYLCAWSVAMNTEAFFGQGTRLTVV.

The gene calls are TRBV7-9 and TRBJ2-1; D gene unclear. Germline assignment: CDR1 SEHNR and CDR2 FQNEAQ (reference sequence). Trimming removed 1 base at V and 8 bases at J, with 0 bases between. This CDR3 contains 10 residues. The CDR3 DNA is TGTGCCAGCAGCTTAGATGAGCAGTTCTTC. Translation: CASSLDEQFF.

The chain uses TRBV18 and TRBJ1-5; TRBD1 matches at 7 bases. Losses at the gene ends were 3 bases for V and 11 bases for J; bases not matched to a gene: 7. The CDR3 totals 13 residues. Germline CDR1 reads KGHSH; CDR2 reads LQKENI. CDR3 sequence: CASSPDRARAQHF. DNA for the CDR3: TGTGCCAGCTCACCCGACAGGGCCAGAGCCCAGCATTTT.

With regard to this clone: Its ends do not fully match the called genes, so a read error is possible. The chain joins TRBV20-1 to TRBJ2-7; D might be TRBD1 or TRBD2, each matching 6 bases. The CDR3 is 11 amino acids. Germline lookup yields CDR1 DFQATT and CDR2 SNEGSKA (reference sequence). The CDR3 here is CSAREGGPPHF. CDR3 sequence (DNA): TGCAGTGCTAGAGAGGGGGGCCCCCCACACTTC.

The chain employs TRBV5-8 and TRBJ2-1; 8 bases are shared with TRBD2. This CDR3 comprises 17 residues. Unmatched junction bases numbered 15, after V lost 4 bases and J lost 6 bases. Germline assignment: CDR1 SGHTS and CDR2 YDEGEE. The CDR3 bases are TGTGCCAGCAGCGTCTGGGGGTCGGGGGGGCCCGCCAATGAGCAGTTCTTC. It is translated as CASSVWGSGGPANEQFF.

The chain has TRBV27 and TRBJ2-3; weak D call: TRBD1 (6 bases). The V and J ends lost 3 bases and 0 bases respectively, with 10 bases between them. The CDR3 covers 15 residues. CDR1 and CDR2 (germline): MNHEY, SMNVEV (reference sequence). CDR3: CASSFQRGSTDTQYF. The CDR3 bases are TGTGCCAGCAGTTTCCAAAGGGGGAGCACAGATACGCAGTATTTT.

The rearrangement links TRBV12-3 or TRBV12-4 to TRBJ1-2, with 10 bases lining up with TRBD1. The CDR3 covers 13 residues. Trimming at V came to 6 bases and at J to 5 bases, leaving 3 bases not matched to a gene. The DNA for the CDR3 is TGTGCCAGCAGCTGGGGACAGGGGTATGGCTACACCTTC. Protein sequence: CASSWGQGYGYTF.

The chain recombines TRBV4-1 with TRBJ1-1; the D gene is possibly TRBD1 (5 bases). The length of the CDR3 is 15 residues. V gave up 1 base and J gave up 6 bases, with 15 bases separating them. Germline V gene lookup returns CDR1 MGHRA and CDR2 YSYEKL. CDR3 sequence (DNA): TGCGCCAGCAGCCAAGGGCGGGGACGGAGCGCTGAAGCTTTCTTT. This codes for CASSQGRGRSAEAFF.

The genes are TRBV5-4 and TRBJ1-6; perhaps TRBD1 as D (5 bases). The CDR3 covers 15 residues. Trimming took 6 bases from V and 10 from J, leaving 20 bases between them. Germline V gene lookup returns CDR1 SGHNT and CDR2 YYREEE (reference sequence). In nucleotides, the CDR3 is TGTGCCAGCACCGATCGACAGTGGAAAGGCTCACCCCTCCACTTT. This codes for CASTDRQWKGSPLHF.

The chain has TRBV4-1 and TRBJ1-4; D gene uncertain. V gave up 8 bases and J gave up 4 bases, with 14 bases separating them. Germline V lookup: CDR1 MGHRA, CDR2 YSYEKL. There are 14 residues in the CDR3. CDR3 sequence reads: CASSYRAINEKLFF. The CDR3 nucleotides read TGCGCCAGCTCCTACCGGGCAATTAATGAAAAACTGTTTTTT.

CDR3 DNA: TGTGCCAGCAGTGTGGGGGGTGAGTCACCCCTCCACTTT. It codes for CASSVGGESPLHF. V gene TRBV2 combines with J gene TRBJ1-6; D is perhaps TRBD1 (5 bases). CDR3 length: 13 residues. Germline V gene lookup returns CDR1 SNHLY and CDR2 FYNNEI. V was cut by 4 bases and J by 10 bases, with 11 bases left in between.

The chain uses TRBV3-1 (or the pseudogene TRBV3-2) and TRBJ2-1; 7 nucleotides match TRBD2. The V segment lost 6 bases and the J segment 7 bases; nucleotides outside the gene matches: 6. Germline assignment: CDR1 LGHDT and CDR2 YNNKEL (reference sequence). The CDR3 loop spans 13 amino acids. CDR3 sequence reads: CASRHSSGNEQFF. CDR3 sequence (DNA): TGTGCCAGCAGACATTCTAGCGGAAATGAGCAGTTCTTC.

The chain has TRBV4-1 and TRBJ1-2; D unresolved. The CDR3 has 15 residues. V was pared by 3 bases and J by 0 bases, with 11 bases between. Per germline, CDR1 MGHRA and CDR2 YSYEKL. CDR3 nucleotide sequence: TGCGCCAGCAGCCATGTCACCGGCACTAACTATGGCTACACCTTC. Translated: CASSHVTGTNYGYTF.

This sequence joins TRBV5-6 and TRBJ2-2; the D is unclear. The germline V gene has CDR1 SGHDT and CDR2 YYEEEE. The V end was cut by 1 base, the J end by 6 bases, with 10 bases between. There are 14 residues in the CDR3. CDR3 bases: TGTGCCAGCAGCTTGTCCAGGCCTCCCGGGGAGCTGTTTTTT. It translates to CASSLSRPPGELFF. The full variable domain, rest sourced from reference TRBV5-6 and TRBJ2-2, is DAGVTQSPTHLIKTRGQQVTLRCSPKSGHDTVSWYQQALGQGPQFIFQYYEEEERQRGNFPDRFSGHQFPNYSSELNVNALLLGDSALYLCASSLSRPPGELFFGEGSRLTVL.

The V call is TRBV27, the J call TRBJ1-6; D call uncertain. Trimming removed 4 bases from V and 14 bases from J, with 12 bases in between. The CDR3 consists of 12 residues. Per the germline V gene, CDR1 is MNHEY and CDR2 is SMNVEV (reference sequence). CDR3 amino acids: CASSSAKLALHF. The DNA for the CDR3 is TGTGCCAGCAGTTCTGCCAAACTTGCCCTCCACTTT.

This chain joins TRBV5-4 and TRBJ2-6; 8 bases fit TRBD1. The CDR3 covers 15 residues. The germline V gene has CDR1 SGHNT and CDR2 YYREEE (reference sequence). Trimming at V came to 4 bases and at J to 4 bases, leaving 4 bases not matched to a gene. CDR3 DNA: TGTGCCAGCAGCCCAGGGGGCGCCGGGGCCAACGTCCTGACTTTC. Translated: CASSPGGAGANVLTF.

The V and J genes are TRBV6-2 or TRBV6-3 and TRBJ2-1, with D possibly matching TRBD1 (6 bases). This CDR3 is built from 15 residues. Germline CDR1 and CDR2: MNHEY and SVGEGT. V was clipped by 0 bases and J by 6 bases, with 12 bases between them. This chain's CDR3 is CASSYSRGNGNEQFF. The CDR3 nucleotides are TGTGCCAGCAGTTACTCGAGGGGGAACGGCAATGAGCAGTTCTTC.

This rearrangement joins TRBV19 to TRBJ2-1, with 11 bases lining up with TRBD2. Germline CDR1 and CDR2: LNHDA and SQIVND (reference sequence). V shed 5 bases and J 3 bases; nucleotides not matched to a gene: 3. The CDR3 runs to 15 residues. DNA for the CDR3: TGTGCCAGTAGTTTAGCGGGGGGGTTCTACAATGAGCAGTTCTTC. Translating it yields CASSLAGGFYNEQFF.

The V gene is TRBV15, the J gene TRBJ2-1, with 9 bases matching TRBD1. V was clipped by 1 base and J by 1 base; unmatched bases: 5. This CDR3 has 17 residues. Germline-derived CDR1 and CDR2 are LNHNV and YYDKDF (reference sequence). CDR3 amino acids: CATSRGPGTGSYNEQFF. CDR3 nucleotides: TGTGCCACCAGCAGAGGTCCCGGGACAGGGTCCTACAATGAGCAGTTCTTC.

The V call is TRBV11-2, the J call TRBJ1-1; D is perhaps TRBD1 (5 bases). V lost 5 bases and J lost 7, with 17 bases in between. The CDR3 runs 14 residues. Germline CDR1 and CDR2: SGHAT and FQNNGV. The CDR3 protein is CASSPSRGTDEAFF. The CDR3 DNA reads TGTGCCAGCAGCCCAAGCCGAGGGACGGATGAAGCTTTCTTT.

This rearrangement joins TRBV19 to TRBJ1-2; perhaps TRBD1 as D (5 bases). V was cut by 1 base and J by 5 bases, with 14 bases left in between. The CDR3 runs to 15 residues. The germline V gene encodes CDR1 LNHDA and CDR2 SQIVND (reference sequence). The CDR3 DNA follows: TGTGCCAGTAGTATAGTCGGGGGTTTTGGGTATGGCTACACCTTC. Its protein is CASSIVGGFGYGYTF.

The chain carries TRBV4-2 and TRBJ2-1, with a tentative D call TRBD2 (6 bases). The germline V gene encodes CDR1 LGHNA and CDR2 YNFKEQ. The CDR3 runs to 17 residues. The V end lost 0 bases, the J end lost 11 bases, and 23 bases lay between the germline ends. The CDR3, as DNA: TGTGCCAGCAGCCAAGATGGGGGGACTCCGGGAGCAAAAAAGCAGTTCTTC. Translating it yields CASSQDGGTPGAKKQFF.

V and J are TRBV5-1 and TRBJ1-2; maybe TRBD1 (5 bases). The germline V gene encodes CDR1 SGHRS and CDR2 YFSETQ. CDR3 length equals 14 residues. Trimming pared 4 bases from V and 7 bases from J, leaving 17 bases between. The CDR3 sequence: CASSPGPGAGGYTF. For the CDR3, the DNA is TGCGCCAGCAGCCCGGGACCCGGGGCGGGTGGCTACACCTTC.

V is TRBV11-2 and J is TRBJ1-6; no clear D gene. The V and J ends lost 2 bases and 7 bases respectively, with 9 bases between them. Germline CDR1 is SGHAT and CDR2 is FQNNGV. This CDR3 comprises 14 residues. CDR3 in amino acids: CASSLSVGNSPLHF. The DNA of the CDR3 is TGTGCCAGCAGCTTAAGTGTCGGGAATTCACCCCTCCACTTT.

This chain joins TRBV19 and TRBJ1-1; D unresolved. This CDR3 is built from 14 residues. Germline loops: CDR1 LNHDA, CDR2 SQIVND (reference sequence). The ends were cut back, 7 bases at V and 3 bases at J, with 15 bases in the middle. Here the CDR3 reads CASTPVSSYTEAFF. The CDR3 DNA is TGTGCCAGTACCCCGGTTAGCTCATACACTGAAGCTTTCTTT. Combining the CDR3 with reference TRBV19 and TRBJ1-1 gives the whole variable domain DGGITQSPKYLFRKEGQNVTLSCEQNLNHDAMYWYRQDPGQGLRLIYYSQIVNDFQKGDIAEGYSVSREKKESFPLTVTSAQKNPTAFYLCASTPVSSYTEAFFGQGTRLTVV.

V is TRBV2 and J is TRBJ1-4; D gene ambiguous. The germline V gene encodes CDR1 SNHLY and CDR2 FYNNEI. Trimming removed 7 bases at V and 8 bases at J, with 20 bases between. This CDR3 is built from 15 residues. CDR3 residues: CASTYKGSIREKLFF. CDR3 sequence (DNA): TGTGCCAGCACCTATAAAGGGAGTATTCGCGAAAAACTGTTTTTT.

This chain joins TRBV5-6 and TRBJ2-7, with D unclear. Germline V gene lookup returns CDR1 SGHDT and CDR2 YYEEEE. V dropped 4 bases and J dropped 4 bases, with 6 bases sitting between them. The CDR3 is made up of 11 amino acids. The CDR3 coding sequence is TGTGCCAGCAGCCAGAGATACGAGCAGTACTTC. It encodes CASSQRYEQYF. Full variable domain (outside the CDR3, taken from reference TRBV5-6 and TRBJ2-7): DAGVTQSPTHLIKTRGQQVTLRCSPKSGHDTVSWYQQALGQGPQFIFQYYEEEERQRGNFPDRFSGHQFPNYSSELNVNALLLGDSALYLCASSQRYEQYFGPGTRLTVT.